This T cell receptor beta chain was recovered during a study of blood T cell repertoires in COVID-19. The CDR3 loop spans 15 amino acids. V lost 4 bases and J 1 base, leaving 14 bases between the germline ends. Per germline, CDR1 SGHRS and CDR2 YFSETQ. Under the authors' procedure: Amplification of reference gene primers provided the estimated nucleated cell counts. Assay used: immunoSEQ multiplex PCR; TCRdb lists only in-frame clones, some missing. V and J calls and clone size come straight from that table; D and trimming were deduced from the DNA. The top ten hold roughly 20% of the sample, which has roughly 180,000 clones, roughly 90% seen once.

The receptor's source is a man in his sixties or seventies with active or convalescent COVID-19. The specimen sequenced was peripheral blood. This chain uses TRBV5-1 with TRBJ2-5, with D perhaps TRBD2 (6 bases). CDR3 DNA sequence: TGCGCCAGCAGCCCGGGGGAGACAGCCCAAGAGACCCAGTACTTC. It is translated as CASSPGETAQETQYF.